The rows below give T cell receptor beta chains drawn from one sample of a study of blood T cell repertoires in COVID-19. Some clones are missing from TCRdb's copy, which holds only in-frame ones; the method was immunoSEQ multiplex PCR. The sample carries some 170,000 clones, 87% recorded once. The source material was peripheral blood. These receptors originate from a woman in her forties or fifties with acute or convalescent COVID-19. The CDR3 runs from the conserved cysteine through the conserved F or W. Each record gives: V gene, clone size, D gene, J gene, CDR3 DNA, CDR3 protein. The D gene is left open where the match is weak. Where a row states a size, it is once, few, many or the class of an expanded clone; other rows omit it.

>TRBV16|-|-|TRBJ2-7
TGTGCCAGCACCATAGACACGTTCTCCTACGAGCAGTACTTC
CASTIDTFSYEQYF
>TRBV12-3/TRBV12-4|-|TRBD1|TRBJ1-5
TGTGCCAGCGGGGGACAGGGATTTCAGCCCCAGCATTTT
CASGGQGFQPQHF
>TRBV27|-|TRBD2|TRBJ2-5
TGTGCCAGCACCATGTTAGCGGGAGGAGGAGAGACCCAGTACTTC
CASTMLAGGGETQYF
>TRBV28|once|-|TRBJ1-5
TGTGCCAGCAGTCCGGGGACACTCAATCAGCCCCAGCATTTT
CASSPGTLNQPQHF
>TRBV7-8|once|TRBD2|TRBJ2-3
TGTGCCAGCAGCCGAGACCGCGGGAGTGGGGATACGCAGTATTTT
CASSRDRGSGDTQYF
>TRBV6-5|few|TRBD1|TRBJ1-2
TGTGCCAGCATCGGGACAGGGGCCAACTATGGCTACACCTTC
CASIGTGANYGYTF
>TRBV11-2|-|TRBD1|TRBJ1-3
TGTGCCAGCGGAAAAAACAGGGGCAGAGGAAACACCATATATTTT
CASGKNRGRGNTIYF
>TRBV7-2|-|TRBD1|TRBJ1-5
TGTGCCAGCAGCTCGGGACAGGGGATGGCTCAGCCCCAGCATTTT
CASSSGQGMAQPQHF
>TRBV29-1|-|TRBD1|TRBJ1-2
TGCAGCGTTGTTGTTGGACAGGGTTATGGCTACACCTTC
CSVVVGQGYGYTF
>TRBV5-6|few|TRBD1|TRBJ1-5
TGTGCCAGCAGCGGGACAGATAGCAATCAGCCCCAGCATTTT
CASSGTDSNQPQHF
>TRBV9|-|TRBD1|TRBJ2-1
TGTGCCAGCAGCCGACAGGGAAGCTCCTACAATGAGCAGTTCTTC
CASSRQGSSYNEQFF
>TRBV20-1|-|-|TRBJ1-1
TGCAGTGCTAGTACGCCTCCCCGGGAAGCTTTCTTT
CSASTPPREAFF
>TRBV7-6|few|TRBD1|TRBJ2-7
TGTGCCAGCAGTCCCGGGACAGGGCCCATCAGGGAGCAGTACTTC
CASSPGTGPIREQYF
>TRBV3-1/TRBV3-2|-|-|TRBJ1-1
TGTGCCAGCAGCCAACAGGACACTGAAGCTTTCTTT
CASSQQDTEAFF
>TRBV5-4|-|TRBD1|TRBJ2-5
TGTGCCAGCAGTCAGGGGGCAGCTCAAGAGACCCAGTACTTC
CASSQGAAQETQYF
>TRBV6-5|-|-|TRBJ1-2
TGTGCCAGCAACCCACGGGGGGGAACTAACTATGGCTACACCTTC
CASNPRGGTNYGYTF
>TRBV11-2|-|-|TRBJ1-2
TGTGCCAGCAGCCATCCGGGGGATGGAGGCTACACCTTC
CASSHPGDGGYTF
>TRBV13|-|-|TRBJ1-2
TGTGCCAGCAGCTTGGGGGGATATGGCTACACCTTC
CASSLGGYGYTF
>TRBV3-1/TRBV3-2|-|-|TRBJ1-6
TGTGCCAGCAGCCAACCAGGGCCGGATTCACCCCTCCACTTT
CASSQPGPDSPLHF
>TRBV7-2|-|-|TRBJ2-3
TGTGCCAGCAGCCCCGGGAGAGGGCCAGATACGCAGTATTTT
CASSPGRGPDTQYF
>TRBV28|-|-|TRBJ1-2
TGTGCCAGCGGGGGGGCCGGTACCTATGGCTACACCTTC
CASGGAGTYGYTF
>TRBV11-2|-|-|TRBJ2-2
TGTGCCAGCAACCGGGACAAAAACACCGGGGAGCTGTTTTTT
CASNRDKNTGELFF
>TRBV24-1|-|TRBD1|TRBJ1-2
TGTGCCACCAGTGATGGGGACAGCCCCTATGGCTACACCTTC
CATSDGDSPYGYTF
>TRBV11-3|once|TRBD1|TRBJ1-2
TGTGCCAGCAGCACTGACAGGGGCTATGGCTACACCTTC
CASSTDRGYGYTF
>TRBV12-3/TRBV12-4|-|-|TRBJ1-5
TGTGCCAGCGGGGACAACAATCAGCCCCAGCATTTT
CASGDNNQPQHF
>TRBV5-1|-|TRBD1|TRBJ1-1
TGCGCCAGCAGCTTCTCCGAGCAGGGGGCGACTGAAGCTTTCTTT
CASSFSEQGATEAFF
>TRBV9|once|TRBD1|TRBJ1-2
TGTGCCAGCAGCGTAGGGGGTGACAGGGCAGGCTATGGCTACACCTTC
CASSVGGDRAGYGYTF
>TRBV12-3/TRBV12-4|-|-|TRBJ1-2
TGTGCCAGCAGTTTAAACAGCTTCTATGGCTACACCTTC
CASSLNSFYGYTF
>TRBV7-2|-|TRBD1|TRBJ1-2
TGTGCCAGCAGCTTAGGTGGCAGGGGGCGTAGTGGCTACACCTTC
CASSLGGRGRSGYTF
>TRBV6-5|-|TRBD2|TRBJ2-1
TGTGCCAGCAGCCTAAATAGCGGGGGGGTCCGTGAGCAGTTCTTC
CASSLNSGGVREQFF
>TRBV30|-|TRBD1|TRBJ1-2
TGTGCCTGGAGTGGGACTCAACAGGGGAGCTATGGCTACACCTTC
CAWSGTQQGSYGYTF
>TRBV10-3|-|-|TRBJ2-3
TGTGCCATCAGACTAGAACCTAGCACAGATACGCAGTATTTT
CAIRLEPSTDTQYF
>TRBV18|-|TRBD1|TRBJ1-4
TGTGCCAGCTCACCTAGACCGGGACAGGAGAATGAAAAACTGTTTTTT
CASSPRPGQENEKLFF
>TRBV10-1|-|TRBD1|TRBJ1-5
TGCGCCAGCAGTGAGCCCGGACAGGGGGACGGCAATCAGCCCCAGCATTTT
CASSEPGQGDGNQPQHF
>TRBV6-5|-|-|TRBJ2-3
TGTGCCAGCGTGGGCACCACACAAGATACGCAGTATTTT
CASVGTTQDTQYF
>TRBV2|-|TRBD1|TRBJ2-2
TGTGCCAGCAGTGAGACAGGGAGAGGGACCGGGGAGCTGTTTTTT
CASSETGRGTGELFF
>TRBV5-1|-|-|TRBJ2-7
TGCGCCAGCAGCTTGGAGGGAGAAGTAGGCGAGCAGTACTTC
CASSLEGEVGEQYF
>TRBV5-1|-|TRBD1|TRBJ1-5
TGCGCCAGCAGTCCCGGACAGGGAGGACAGCCCCAGCATTTT
CASSPGQGGQPQHF
>TRBV3-1/TRBV3-2|-|-|TRBJ2-1
TGTGCCAGCAGCCCCTGGGCGGGCTCCTACAATGAGCAGTTCTTC
CASSPWAGSYNEQFF
>TRBV9|-|-|TRBJ2-3
TGTGCCAGCAGCGTAGCACAGTTGGATACGCAGTATTTT
CASSVAQLDTQYF